This record covers a single TCR beta chain. The antigen remains undetermined. The length of the CDR3 is 14 residues. From germline, CDR1 is MDHEN and CDR2 SYDVKM. Template switching incorporated UMIs with a 6-nucleotide sample barcode. Following a re-call of the 5' RACE reads, TCRdb has one entry per CDR3 protein and lacks DNA. This repertoire includes some 170,000 distinct CDR3 sequences. Each donor supplied roughly 2.4 ml of blood. Blood samples, whole and unsorted for T cells, yielded the isolated total RNA. The data derive from a study of monozygotic twins with inflammatory bowel disease. Whole-study findings and limits: Similarity of repertoires did not differ between concordant and discordant twins, possibly from limited power.

The chain recombines TRBV28 with TRBJ2-7; TCRdb returns TRBD1, unconfirmable since there is no DNA. The clonotype was recovered from a human donor with ulcerative colitis or Crohn's disease, or a healthy co-twin of an affected twin (not recorded which). Sequencing input: blood. The CDR3 is CASSSRGPSYEQYF.